This T cell receptor (beta chain) was recovered during a study of blood T cells in healthy people across ages. For the second PCR, which ran for about 6 to 11 cycles, a sample-barcoded 5' primer and a J-beta primer mix were used. TCRdb re-analysed the 5' RACE reads in MiXCR, keeping a single row per CDR3 protein. Among about 1,500,000 distinct CDR3 sequences listed, approximately 40% were seen once. The V and J ends lost 7 bases and 1 base respectively, with 23 bases between them. CDR1 and CDR2 (germline): SQVTM, ANQGSEA. The CDR3 has 17 amino acids. The material sequenced was blood. The chain joins TRBV29-1 to TRBJ2-1; maybe TRBD2 (5 bases). This receptor was identified in a woman aged 18-35 years in good health. The CDR3 nucleotides read TGCAGCGCCTTGAAATCCTGGACTGATATATCCTACAATGAGCAGTTCTTC. Amino acid sequence: CSALKSWTDISYNEQFF.